This TCR beta chain comes out of a study of Ad26.COV2.S vaccination and SARS-CoV-2 variants. Study-wide context: Donor had been placed in the Ad26.COV2.S arm of the COV1001 trial. Recipients of Ad26.COV2.S got it intramuscularly, once or twice 56 days apart.

Measured with immunoSEQ multiplex PCR; TCRdb has only the in-frame clones, and not every one. The table includes some 250,000 clones, roughly 90% detected once. Overall study results and limits: Individuals receiving vaccine had higher spike-specific TCR breadth than placebo recipients did.

Specified treatment: some 20 received Ad26.COV2.S at low or high dose, single or two shots; several received placebo; per-sample allocation not given. Day 63 following the first vaccine or placebo injection was when the samples were taken. A Boston adult aged 18-55 years was the donor. To note about this clone: Its antigen remains unknown.

The J segment lost 8 bases and the V segment lost 4 bases, leaving 12 bases of the junction unmatched. This CDR3 is built from 16 residues. Germline CDR1 SGDLS, CDR2 YYNGEE. The receptor was isolated from a person aged 18-65 years who received the Ad26.COV2.S COVID-19 vaccine or a placebo. The chain recombines TRBV9 with TRBJ2-2; 9 nucleotides match TRBD2. The sample consisted of peripheral blood, taken in a trial of Ad26.COV2.S vaccine versus placebo. CDR3 DNA sequence: TGTGCCAGCAGCCCCGCGCGCGGGGGGGCCCGAGGGGAGCTGTTTTTT. This encodes CASSPARGGARGELFF.